The 15 T cell receptor beta chains below were found in one sample sequenced in a study of regulatory T cells in long-lasting Graves disease. Time point indicated: newly diagnosed GD, antithyroid drugs for less than 3 months. From RNA extracted from PBMCs, the TCR library was made. iRepertoire HTBI primers and Arm-PCR of CDR3 regions built TCR beta libraries. TCRdb re-called the multiplex PCR reads through MiXCR, storing one row per CDR3 protein. This sample yields around 240,000 distinct CDR3 sequences, of which approximately 18% are seen a single time; around 13% belongs to the top ten. The sample was also reused in another study, on T cells in Graves' hyperthyroidism and ophthalmopathy.

Sequenced here: peripheral blood mononuclear cells (PBMCs), sampled at new diagnosis, from a patient treated with antithyroid drugs. The receptors derive from a woman aged 25 to 39 with Graves disease.

The CDR3 DNA sequence: TGTGCCAGCAGCCAAGGGACAGGGTCGAACACTGAAGCTTTCTTT. Its translation is CASSQGTGSNTEAFF. The V and J genes are TRBV7-2 and TRBJ1-1; 9 nucleotides align to TRBD1. Germline V CDR1 and CDR2: SGHTA, FQGNSA. Germline trimming cut 5 bases from V and 1 base from J; bases unmatched to any gene: 5. CDR3 size: 15 residues.

This clonotype has a count of ten or more. The chain uses TRBV7-2 and TRBJ1-1; D is ambiguous. CDR1 is SGHTA and CDR2 is FQGNSA in the germline V gene. The CDR3 sequence is 14 residues long. V lost 1 base and J lost 3, with 9 bases in between. The CDR3 reads CASSLDIEDTEAFF. The CDR3 DNA sequence: TGTGCCAGCAGCTTAGATATCGAGGACACTGAAGCTTTCTTT. The full variable domain, its missing parts supplied by reference TRBV7-2 and TRBJ1-1, is GAGVSQSPSNKVTEKGKDVELRCDPISGHTALYWYRQSLGQGLEFLIYFQGNSAPDKSGLPSDRFSAERTGGSVSTLTIQRTQQEDSAVYLCASSLDIEDTEAFFGQGTRLTVV.

Many counts were recorded for this clonotype. The rearrangement uses TRBV7-2 and TRBJ1-2, with 11 bases that match TRBD1. Unmatched junction bases numbered 14, after V lost 5 bases and J lost 3 bases. This CDR3 is 18 amino acids long. Germline loops: CDR1 SGHTA, CDR2 FQGNSA. CDR3 amino acids: CASSAGGRDRGIDYGYTF. DNA for the CDR3: TGTGCCAGCAGCGCAGGGGGCCGGGACAGGGGGATTGACTATGGCTACACCTTC.

At least ten counts were recorded for this clonotype. The CDR3 sequence is CASSYKQGEDGYTF. The CDR3 region has the DNA TGTGCCAGCAGTTACAAGCAGGGGGAGGATGGCTACACCTTC. V usage is TRBV6-5 and J usage is TRBJ1-2, with 7 positions matching TRBD1. Unmatched junction bases numbered 6, after V lost 2 bases and J lost 6 bases. Germline-derived CDR1 and CDR2 are MNHEY and SVGAGI. The CDR3 is 14 amino acids.

The table lists this clonotype with many counts. This chain joins TRBV6-2 or TRBV6-3 and TRBJ1-5, with D perhaps matching TRBD1 (5 bases). In germline, CDR1 is MNHEY, CDR2 SVGEGT. V was cut by 2 bases and J by 0 bases, with 14 bases left in between. There are 17 residues in the CDR3. The CDR3, as DNA: TGTGCCAGCAGTTACCCCTATACAGGATATAGCAATCAGCCCCAGCATTTT. It specifies CASSYPYTGYSNQPQHF.

This clonotype was seen once. A much larger clone lies a single base off, so this may be a read error. The V gene is TRBV6-4, the J gene TRBJ1-5; D possibly corresponds to TRBD1 (6 bases). CDR3 length equals 14 residues. Germline CDR1 and CDR2: MRHNA and SNTAGT. The CDR3 is CASSGGSRGQPPHF. The CDR3 DNA sequence: TGTGCCAGCAGTGGAGGCAGCAGGGGCCAGCCCCCGCATTTT.

This clonotype was counted between two and nine times. A much larger clone differs from this one at a single base, so this may be a read error. The J gene is TRBJ2-6, the V gene TRBV7-2, with D perhaps TRBD1 (6 bases). In germline, CDR1 is SGHTA, CDR2 FQGNSA. This CDR3 region has 16 residues. The CDR3 bases are TGTGCCAGCAGCTCTCTACAGGGTGCCGGGGCCAACGTCCTGGCTTTC. Residues: CASSSLQGAGANVLAF.

The V call is TRBV7-9, the J call TRBJ2-3, with 8 nucleotides matching TRBD2. The CDR3 loop spans 16 amino acids. Germline V gives CDR1 SEHNR, CDR2 FQNEAQ (reference sequence). V dropped 5 bases and J dropped 7; count of bases not matched to a gene: 14. Written as DNA, the CDR3 is TGTGCCAGCAGCCGGGGGAGCGGGGGTAATTGGTATACGCAGTATTTT. Residues: CASSRGSGGNWYTQYF.

This clonotype occurred many times. This rearrangement joins TRBV3-1 to TRBJ2-3; D not resolved. Germline CDR1 LGHDT, CDR2 YNNKEL (reference sequence). CDR3 length: 13 amino acids. V lost 0 bases, J lost 3 bases, and 4 bases lay in between. Written as DNA, the CDR3 is TGTGCCAGCAGCCAAGATGGGACAGATACGCAGTATTTT. It codes for CASSQDGTDTQYF.

This clonotype was found many times. The CDR3 region has the DNA TGCGCCAGCAGCGGCGGCTTCGGGGAACCGATGTTTGGGAATGGCTACACCTTC. This sequence encodes CASSGGFGEPMFGNGYTF. This chain uses TRBV5-1 with TRBJ1-2; no firm D call. Trimming shortened V by 4 bases and J by 6 bases, and 28 bases separated the two germline ends. Germline loops: CDR1 SGHRS, CDR2 YFSETQ. The CDR3 covers 18 residues.

Many counts were recorded for this clonotype. V and J are TRBV12-3 or TRBV12-4 and TRBJ2-5; 7 bases fit TRBD1. V was clipped by 5 bases and J by 7 bases; unmatched bases: 16. CDR3 length equals 16 residues. CDR3 in amino acids: CASSPHFDRVILTQYF. CDR3 DNA: TGTGCCAGCAGTCCGCACTTCGACAGGGTGATTTTGACCCAGTACTTC.

The chain joins TRBV10-2 to TRBJ1-1; D remains unclear. Trimming took off 5 bases at V and 3 bases at J, with 4 bases between the two ends. This CDR3 is 11 amino acids long. CDR1 WSHSY and CDR2 SAAADI come from the germline V gene. The CDR3 here is CASSIYTEAFF. The CDR3 coding sequence is TGCGCCAGCAGTATTTACACTGAAGCTTTCTTT.

V is TRBV5-6 and J is TRBJ1-5; the D gene is possibly TRBD1 (6 bases). V lost 3 bases and J lost 7, with 11 bases in between. The germline V gene encodes CDR1 SGHDT and CDR2 YYEEEE. There are 13 residues in the CDR3. Here the CDR3 reads CASSSGRGQPQHF. The CDR3 DNA sequence: TGTGCCAGCAGCTCCGGCAGGGGCCAGCCCCAGCATTTT.

This clonotype has ten or more counts. V usage is TRBV7-8 and J usage is TRBJ1-2, with 7 bases that match TRBD1. CDR1 is SGHVS and CDR2 is FQNEAQ in the germline V gene. With 2 bases clipped from V and 4 bases from J, the junction kept 4 bases outside the gene matches. The CDR3 totals 14 residues. CDR3: CASSLTGVSYGYTF. The DNA for the CDR3 is TGTGCCAGCAGCTTAACAGGGGTCAGCTATGGCTACACCTTC.

This clonotype has at least ten counts. The CDR3 bases are TGCAGCGTTGAGAGCAGGGAAAACACTGAAGCTTTCTTT. It translates to CSVESRENTEAFF. V is TRBV29-1 and J is TRBJ1-1; TRBD1 might be the D (5 bases). V lost 3 bases and J lost 2, with 10 bases in between. The germline gives CDR1 SQVTM, CDR2 ANQGSEA. This CDR3 is 13 amino acids long.